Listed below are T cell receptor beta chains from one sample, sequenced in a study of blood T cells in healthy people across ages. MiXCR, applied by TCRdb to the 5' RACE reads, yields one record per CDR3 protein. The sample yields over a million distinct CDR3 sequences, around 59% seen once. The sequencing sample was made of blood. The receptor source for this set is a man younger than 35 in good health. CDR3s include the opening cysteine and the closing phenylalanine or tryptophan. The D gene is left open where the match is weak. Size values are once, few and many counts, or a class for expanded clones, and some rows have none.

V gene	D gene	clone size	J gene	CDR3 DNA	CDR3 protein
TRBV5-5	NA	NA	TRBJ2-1	TGTGCCAGCAGCGTATTTAGGAATGAGCAGTTCTTC	CASSVFRNEQFF
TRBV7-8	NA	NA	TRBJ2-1	TGTGCCAGCAGCTTACAAGGTAGTCTAGTCAATGAGCAGTTCTTC	CASSLQGSLVNEQFF
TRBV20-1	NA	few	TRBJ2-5	TGCAGTGCTAGAAGGGGGGCCCAAGAGACCCAGTACTTC	CSARRGAQETQYF
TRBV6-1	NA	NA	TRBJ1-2	TGTGCCAGCCACACGTCGGGGACTGAAGGCTACACCTTC	CASHTSGTEGYTF
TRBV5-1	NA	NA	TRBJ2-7	TGCGCCAGCAGCTTGGGCGGGACGGGCCTCTCCTACGAGCAGTACTTC	CASSLGGTGLSYEQYF
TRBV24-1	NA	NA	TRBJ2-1	TGTGCCACGGAGTCCGGGACTCAAGAGCAGTTCTTC	CATESGTQEQFF
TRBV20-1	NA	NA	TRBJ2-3	TGCAGTGCTAGAGGCTCCTTAGCGGAAAGCACAGATACGCAGTATTTT	CSARGSLAESTDTQYF
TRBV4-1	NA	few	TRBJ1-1	TGCGCCAGCAGCCAAGAATCAGGACAGCGCACTGAAGCTTTCTTT	CASSQESGQRTEAFF
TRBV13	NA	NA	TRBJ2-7	TGTGCCAGCAGCTTAGCAGGGGCGGTTGTCGAGCAGTACTTC	CASSLAGAVVEQYF
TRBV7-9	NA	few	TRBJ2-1	TGTGCCAGCAGCGTTCTGGCTAATTCCTACAATGAGCAGTTCTTC	CASSVLANSYNEQFF
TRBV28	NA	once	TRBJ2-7	TGTGCCAGCAGTTTGACCATAAACTCCTACGAGCAGTACTTC	CASSLTINSYEQYF
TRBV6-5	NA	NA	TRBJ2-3	TGTGCCAGCAGGACGCGGGTATTCCCAGATACGCAGTATTTT	CASRTRVFPDTQYF
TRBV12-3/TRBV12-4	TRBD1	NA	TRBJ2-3	TGTGCCAGCAGTTCAGGGGGCTTGTCAGATACGCAGTATTTT	CASSSGGLSDTQYF
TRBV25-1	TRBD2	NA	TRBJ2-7	TGTGCCAGCAGTCGGGGATTAGCGGGGGGGCGTAAGAATGAGCAGTACTTC	CASSRGLAGGRKNEQYF
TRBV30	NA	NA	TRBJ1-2	TGTGCCTGGGGGACTTATGGCTACACCTTC	CAWGTYGYTF
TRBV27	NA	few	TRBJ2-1	TGTGCCAGCAGTGTCGCCTTTCTGGGTCAGGGAACCTACAATGAGCAGTTCTTC	CASSVAFLGQGTYNEQFF
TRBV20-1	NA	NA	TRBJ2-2	TGCAGTGTTATACGGCGGAACACCGGGGAGCTGTTTTTT	CSVIRRNTGELFF
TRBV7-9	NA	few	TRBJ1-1	TGTGCCAGCAGCTTCTCTTCTTGGGACACTGAAGCTTTCTTT	CASSFSSWDTEAFF
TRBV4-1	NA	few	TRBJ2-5	TGCGCCAGCAGCCAACTTGGGGTACACACAGAGACCCAGTACTTC	CASSQLGVHTETQYF
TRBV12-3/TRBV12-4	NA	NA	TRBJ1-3	TGTGCCAGCACCCCGCTTGGGGTCTCTGGAAACACCATATATTTT	CASTPLGVSGNTIYF